Listed below are T cell receptor beta chains from one sample, sequenced in a study of blood T cells in healthy people across ages. TCRdb reprocessed the 5' RACE reads via MiXCR and lists one record per CDR3 protein. In the table there are about a million distinct CDR3 sequences, about 53% of which are singletons. The sample was blood. All receptors derive from an older woman in good health. CDR3s include the opening cysteine and the closing phenylalanine or tryptophan. The order of the fields is J gene, clone size, D gene, V gene, CDR3 protein, CDR3 DNA. The D gene is left open where the match is weak. Size is omitted from some rows. Given values are once, few, many or a class for expanded clones.

j_gene: TRBJ1-1
abundance: -
d_gene: -
v_gene: TRBV7-3
CDR3aa: CASSLTGGALNTEAFF
CDR3nt: TGTGCCAGCAGCTTAACGGGGGGGGCTTTGAACACTGAAGCTTTCTTT

j_gene: TRBJ2-3
abundance: few
d_gene: TRBD2
v_gene: TRBV7-2
CDR3aa: CASSLGLAGGLLDTQYF
CDR3nt: TGTGCCAGCAGCTTGGGACTAGCGGGAGGGCTTTTGGATACGCAGTATTTT

j_gene: TRBJ1-1
abundance: -
d_gene: -
v_gene: TRBV3-1
CDR3aa: CASSQLGGRLTEAFF
CDR3nt: TGTGCCAGCAGCCAGCTGGGCGGGAGGCTTACTGAAGCTTTCTTT

j_gene: TRBJ2-1
abundance: -
d_gene: TRBD2
v_gene: TRBV5-1
CDR3aa: CASSLEGLTPNEQFF
CDR3nt: TGCGCCAGCAGCTTGGAGGGACTAACTCCCAATGAGCAGTTCTTC

j_gene: TRBJ2-1
abundance: -
d_gene: -
v_gene: TRBV25-1
CDR3aa: CASSEYLTKQFF
CDR3nt: TGTGCCAGCAGTGAATACTTAACGAAGCAGTTCTTC

j_gene: TRBJ1-5
abundance: many
d_gene: -
v_gene: TRBV14
CDR3aa: CASSLAGSIQPQHF
CDR3nt: TGTGCCAGCAGCCTTGCGGGGTCTATTCAGCCCCAGCATTTT

j_gene: TRBJ2-1
abundance: -
d_gene: -
v_gene: TRBV10-3
CDR3aa: CAISGAERSYNEQFF
CDR3nt: TGTGCCATCAGTGGCGCGGAGCGGTCCTACAATGAGCAGTTCTTC

j_gene: TRBJ2-3
abundance: -
d_gene: -
v_gene: TRBV2
CDR3aa: CASIRQVVTDTQYF
CDR3nt: TGTGCCAGCATCAGGCAGGTTGTTACAGATACGCAGTATTTT

j_gene: TRBJ2-7
abundance: few
d_gene: TRBD2
v_gene: TRBV5-1
CDR3aa: CASSPPEREGSYEQYF
CDR3nt: TGCGCCAGCAGTCCGCCAGAACGGGAGGGCTCCTACGAGCAGTACTTC

j_gene: TRBJ2-5
abundance: -
d_gene: -
v_gene: TRBV3-1
CDR3aa: CASSQEGGIERTQYF
CDR3nt: TGTGCCAGCAGCCAAGAAGGGGGGATAGAAAGGACCCAGTACTTC

j_gene: TRBJ1-5
abundance: few
d_gene: -
v_gene: TRBV5-1
CDR3aa: CASSLEGTGNQPQHF
CDR3nt: TGCGCCAGCAGCTTGGAAGGGACTGGGAATCAGCCCCAGCATTTT

j_gene: TRBJ1-1
abundance: -
d_gene: -
v_gene: TRBV7-9
CDR3aa: CASSLRKGRNTEAFF
CDR3nt: TGTGCCAGCAGCTTACGAAAGGGGAGGAACACTGAAGCTTTCTTT

j_gene: TRBJ2-5
abundance: few
d_gene: -
v_gene: TRBV7-2
CDR3aa: CASSPRRTEQETQYF
CDR3nt: TGTGCCAGCAGCCCGCGGCGGACAGAACAAGAGACCCAGTACTTC

j_gene: TRBJ2-7
abundance: -
d_gene: -
v_gene: TRBV29-1
CDR3aa: CSVSLSYEQYF
CDR3nt: TGCAGCGTTAGCCTCTCCTACGAGCAGTACTTC

j_gene: TRBJ2-7
abundance: -
d_gene: -
v_gene: TRBV21-1
CDR3aa: CAIGTNPDSYEQYF
CDR3nt: TGTGCCATAGGGACAAATCCTGACTCCTACGAGCAGTACTTC

j_gene: TRBJ2-5
abundance: -
d_gene: -
v_gene: TRBV4-1
CDR3aa: CASSQVGLTQETQYF
CDR3nt: TGCGCCAGCAGCCAAGTGGGACTTACACAAGAGACCCAGTACTTC

j_gene: TRBJ2-1
abundance: few
d_gene: -
v_gene: TRBV10-3
CDR3aa: CAISQVYNEQFF
CDR3nt: TGTGCCATCAGTCAGGTGTACAATGAGCAGTTCTTC